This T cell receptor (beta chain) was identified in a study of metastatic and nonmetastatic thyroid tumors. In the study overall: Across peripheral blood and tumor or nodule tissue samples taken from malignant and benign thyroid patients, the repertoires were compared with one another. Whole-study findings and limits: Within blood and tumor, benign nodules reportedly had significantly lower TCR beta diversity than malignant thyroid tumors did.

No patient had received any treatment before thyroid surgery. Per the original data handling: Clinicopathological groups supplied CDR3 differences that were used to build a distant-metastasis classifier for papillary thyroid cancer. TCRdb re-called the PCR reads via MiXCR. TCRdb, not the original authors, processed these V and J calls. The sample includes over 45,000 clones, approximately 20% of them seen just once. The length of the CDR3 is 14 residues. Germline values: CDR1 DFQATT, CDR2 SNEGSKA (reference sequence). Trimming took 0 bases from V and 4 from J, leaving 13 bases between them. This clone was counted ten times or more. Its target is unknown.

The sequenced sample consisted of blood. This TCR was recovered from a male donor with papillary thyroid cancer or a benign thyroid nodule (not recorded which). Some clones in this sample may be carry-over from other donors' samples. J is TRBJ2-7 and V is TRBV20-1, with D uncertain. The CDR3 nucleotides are TGCAGTGCTAGAGATTTCGGCCAGGTTTACGAGCAGTACTTC. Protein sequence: CSARDFGQVYEQYF.